One and the same sample provided the 19 T cell receptor beta chains below, sequenced in a study of OX40 agonist ivuxolimab in advanced cancers. The data were produced by immunoSEQ multiplex PCR, yet TCRdb's version contains in-frame clones alone and is incomplete. There are around 65,000 clones in the sample; 75% to 95% occur only once, and about 13% lies in the top ten. The material sequenced was CD4+ or CD8+ T cells sorted from blood, taken in a trial of the OX40 agonist ivuxolimab. These receptors all come from an adult with an advanced solid tumor such as melanoma, head and neck, liver or kidney cancer.

The chain couples TRBV9 to TRBJ2-7; D remains ambiguous. Between the trimmed V and J ends, which lost 3 bases and 3 bases, there was a span of 16 bases. The CDR3 is 15 residues long. Germline-derived CDR1 and CDR2 are SGDLS and YYNGEE. The CDR3 spells CASSETPGSIYEQYF. Here the CDR3 DNA reads TGTGCCAGCAGCGAGACACCGGGCAGCATCTACGAGCAGTACTTC.

V gene TRBV29-1 combines with J gene TRBJ2-4; D is perhaps TRBD2 (5 bases). CDR1 is SQVTM, CDR2 ANQGSEA, per germline. The V gene lost 3 bases and the J gene lost 9 bases, with 21 bases spanning the gap. The CDR3 has 15 amino acids. The CDR3: CSVDSGGPGDTIQYF. The CDR3 coding sequence is TGCAGCGTTGATAGTGGCGGGCCCGGGGATACCATTCAGTACTTC.

This chain connects TRBV5-1 to TRBJ2-7, with 13 bases fitting TRBD2. The CDR3 runs 17 residues. The V gene end was trimmed by 4 bases and the J gene end by 0 bases; junction bases not matched to a gene: 7. CDR1 is SGHRS, CDR2 YFSETQ, per germline. CDR3 sequence: CASSPGLAGRSSYEQYF. CDR3 nucleotide sequence: TGCGCCAGCAGCCCGGGACTAGCGGGACGGAGCTCCTACGAGCAGTACTTC.

The rearrangement joins TRBV5-1 to TRBJ2-7; D remains ambiguous. CDR3 size: 14 residues. The V and J ends lost 0 bases and 1 base respectively, with 8 bases between them. In germline, CDR1 is SGHRS, CDR2 YFSETQ. CDR3 loop: CASSLASGSYEQYF. CDR3 nucleotide sequence: TGCGCCAGCAGCTTGGCCTCTGGATCCTACGAGCAGTACTTC.

The chain uses TRBV11-3 and TRBJ1-5; D call uncertain. CDR3 length: 13 residues. Germline V gives CDR1 SGHNT, CDR2 YENEEA. V was shortened by 5 bases and J by 0 bases, with 5 bases between the two germline ends. CDR3: CASSVDSNQPQHF. CDR3 DNA: TGTGCCAGCAGCGTGGATAGCAATCAGCCCCAGCATTTT.

The chain joins TRBV29-1 to TRBJ2-7; D is perhaps TRBD2 (6 bases). The CDR3 contains 13 residues. With 3 bases removed from V and 4 bases from J, the gap between germline ends came to 13 bases. CDR1 and CDR2 (germline): SQVTM, ANQGSEA. The CDR3 DNA sequence: TGCAGCGTTGATGGAGGGGATCTGTACGAGCAGTACTTC. It yields the protein CSVDGGDLYEQYF.

The chain carries TRBV6-6 and TRBJ2-7; D gene uncertain. Germline V gives CDR1 MNHNY, CDR2 SVGAGI (reference sequence). V lost 5 bases to trimming and J lost 0 bases, with 11 bases between them. The length of the CDR3 is 14 residues. CDR3 amino acids: CASSPLVDSYEQYF. The DNA of the CDR3 is TGTGCCAGCAGTCCCCTAGTGGACTCCTACGAGCAGTACTTC.

CDR3: CASTSLAGEAGELFF. The CDR3 bases are TGTGCCAGCACCTCCCTAGCGGGAGAGGCCGGGGAGCTGTTTTTT. V and J are TRBV27 and TRBJ2-2; the match to TRBD2 covers 10 bases. With 7 bases clipped from V and 6 bases from J, the junction kept 8 bases outside the gene matches. Germline CDR1 MNHEY, CDR2 SMNVEV (reference sequence). The CDR3 is made up of 15 amino acids.

The J gene is TRBJ2-7, the V gene TRBV10-3; D is unresolved. CDR1 ENHRY and CDR2 SYGVKD come from the germline V gene. Deletions cut 0 bases from V and 6 bases from J, with 12 bases between. The CDR3 loop spans 14 amino acids. DNA for the CDR3: TGTGCCATCAGTGAGTCATCGGTGGCCGGCGAGCAGTACTTC. Protein product: CAISESSVAGEQYF.

This clone was picked up one time. The chain combines TRBV15 with TRBJ2-1, with TRBD1 as a possible D gene (6 bases). Deletions cut 0 bases from V and 4 bases from J, with 13 bases between. This CDR3 has 16 residues. Germline assignment: CDR1 LNHNV and CDR2 YYDKDF (reference sequence). The CDR3 DNA sequence: TGTGCCACCAGCAGAGATAACAGGGAGCAATACAATGAGCAGTTCTTC. Its protein is CATSRDNREQYNEQFF.

This chain uses TRBV10-3 with TRBJ2-7; 10 positions agree with TRBD1. Trimming removed 6 bases from V and 3 bases from J; junction bases left unmatched: 5. Germline V gene sequence: CDR1 ENHRY, CDR2 SYGVKD. The CDR3 length is 14 residues. The chain's CDR3 is CAIRTGGGHYEQYF. The CDR3 DNA follows: TGTGCCATCAGGACAGGGGGCGGACACTACGAGCAGTACTTC.

V gene TRBV19 combines with J gene TRBJ2-3; 8 positions agree with TRBD1. Germline trimming cut 4 bases from V and 5 bases from J; bases unmatched to any gene: 11. Looked up from germline, CDR1 is LNHDA and CDR2 is SQIVND (reference sequence). The CDR3 has 16 amino acids. The CDR3 loop reads CASSNGQGQGRDTQYF. The CDR3 DNA reads as TGTGCCAGTAGTAACGGACAGGGCCAAGGGAGAGATACGCAGTATTTT.

J is TRBJ1-6 and V is TRBV5-1; 7 bases line up with TRBD1. The germline gives CDR1 SGHRS, CDR2 YFSETQ. This CDR3 region has 13 residues. V was clipped by 4 bases and J by 10 bases; unmatched bases: 5. The DNA for the CDR3 is TGCGCCAGCAGCCACAGGGGCCGCTCACCCCTCCACTTT. Translation: CASSHRGRSPLHF. Combining the CDR3 with reference TRBV5-1 and TRBJ1-6 gives the whole variable domain KAGVTQTPRYLIKTRGQQVTLSCSPISGHRSVSWYQQTPGQGLQFLFEYFSETQRNKGNFPGRFSGRQFSNSRSEMNVSTLELGDSALYLCASSHRGRSPLHFGNGTRLTVT.

The chain links TRBV25-1 to TRBJ2-2; 7 nucleotides agree with TRBD2. The CDR3 sequence is 15 residues long. The V segment lost 4 bases and the J segment 8 bases; nucleotides outside the gene matches: 10. CDR1 is MGHDK, CDR2 SYGVNS, per germline. The CDR3 loop is CASSGEGRGLGELFF. CDR3 DNA sequence: TGTGCCAGCAGTGGGGAGGGGCGCGGTTTGGGGGAGCTGTTTTTT.

J is TRBJ1-6 and V is TRBV2; TRBD1 might be the D (5 bases). The V end lost 9 bases, the J end lost 4 bases, and 25 bases lay between the germline ends. The CDR3 extends over 18 amino acids. Germline CDR1 is SNHLY and CDR2 is FYNNEI. This CDR3 is CASDRRGIDSVYNSPLHF. The CDR3 DNA follows: TGTGCCAGTGACAGACGGGGAATTGACAGTGTATATAATTCACCCCTCCACTTT.

J is TRBJ1-4 and V is TRBV19; 7 positions match TRBD1. The ends lost 4 bases at V and 7 bases at J; junction bases unmatched: 18. The CDR3 runs to 18 residues. CDR1 and CDR2 from the germline V gene are LNHDA and SQIVND (reference sequence). Written as DNA, the CDR3 is TGTGCCAGTAGTAAGCGAGTAATAGGACAGGAAGAAAGTGAAAAACTGTTTTTT. Translation: CASSKRVIGQEESEKLFF.

V usage is TRBV4-2 and J usage is TRBJ1-1; D gene ambiguous. The CDR3 has 13 amino acids. Germline V gives CDR1 LGHNA, CDR2 YNFKEQ. Trimming took off 4 bases at V and 8 bases at J, with 14 bases between the two ends. CDR3 in DNA: TGTGCCAGCAGCCCCTCTTCCGGGAAAGAAGCTTTCTTT. Translated, it gives CASSPSSGKEAFF.

This rearrangement joins TRBV13 to TRBJ1-2, with 9 bases that match TRBD1. The CDR3 runs 16 residues. The germline CDR1 and CDR2 sequences are PRHDT and FYEKMQ (reference sequence). Trimming took 1 base from V and 5 from J; bases not matched to a gene: 8. CDR3: CASSLDRTGVNYGYTF. The CDR3 coding sequence is TGTGCCAGCAGCTTAGATCGGACAGGGGTAAATTATGGCTACACCTTC.

The genes are TRBV2 and TRBJ2-3; unclear D gene. This CDR3 has 14 residues. CDR1 and CDR2 (germline): SNHLY, FYNNEI. Trimming took 4 bases from V and 8 from J, leaving 16 bases between them. The CDR3 loop reads CASSGAAPWGTQYF. The CDR3 DNA is TGTGCCAGCAGTGGAGCAGCGCCGTGGGGTACGCAGTATTTT.